These 5 T cell receptor beta chains originate from one sample sequenced in a study of OX40 agonist ivuxolimab in advanced cancers. Only in-frame clones appear in the TCRdb table, and some are missing; sequencing was by immunoSEQ multiplex PCR. The table records 6,000 to 8,000 clones, approximately 94% of them present only once. Material: CD4+ or CD8+ T cells sorted from blood, obtained in a trial of the OX40 agonist ivuxolimab. The origin of the receptors is an adult with an advanced solid tumor such as melanoma, head and neck, liver or kidney cancer.

The chain is built from TRBV6-1 and TRBJ1-1, with D maybe TRBD1 (5 bases). Germline loops: CDR1 MNHNS, CDR2 SASEGT. V was cut by 1 base and J by 6 bases, with 9 bases left in between. The CDR3 has 13 amino acids. Here the CDR3 reads CASSEVWGSEAFF. The CDR3 DNA reads as TGTGCCAGCAGTGAAGTCTGGGGGTCTGAAGCTTTCTTT.

V usage is TRBV5-1 and J usage is TRBJ2-1; D is possibly TRBD1 or TRBD2 (5 bases each). This CDR3 contains 16 residues. Germline loops: CDR1 SGHRS, CDR2 YFSETQ. V was trimmed by 4 bases and J by 2 bases, leaving 16 bases between them. The CDR3 reads CASSPEEGNPYNEQFF. The CDR3 DNA sequence: TGCGCCAGCAGCCCCGAAGAGGGGAACCCCTACAATGAGCAGTTCTTC. Full variable domain (remainder filled in from reference TRBV5-1 and TRBJ2-1): KAGVTQTPRYLIKTRGQQVTLSCSPISGHRSVSWYQQTPGQGLQFLFEYFSETQRNKGNFPGRFSGRQFSNSRSEMNVSTLELGDSALYLCASSPEEGNPYNEQFFGPGTRLTVL.

The CDR3 DNA is TGCGCCAGCAGGGGGACAGGAAGTCGGCAAGAGACCCAGTACTTC. It translates to CASRGTGSRQETQYF. V and J are TRBV5-1 and TRBJ2-5; 8 bases fit TRBD1. The germline V gene has CDR1 SGHRS and CDR2 YFSETQ. The J segment lost 2 bases and the V segment lost 5 bases, leaving 8 bases of the junction unmatched. The CDR3 extends over 15 amino acids.

The chain carries TRBV9 and TRBJ2-1, with 8 positions matching TRBD2. The junction had 6 bases not matched to a gene; V was cut back by 4 bases and J by 9 bases. Germline V lookup: CDR1 SGDLS, CDR2 YYNGEE. This CDR3 has 13 amino acids. DNA of the CDR3: TGTGCCAGCAGCCCCAGTAGCGGGATTGAGCAGTTCTTC. Its translation is CASSPSSGIEQFF.

The chain couples TRBV5-1 to TRBJ2-1, with D perhaps TRBD2 (6 bases). Germline V CDR1 and CDR2: SGHRS, YFSETQ. CDR3 length equals 15 residues. Trimming pared 2 bases from V and 4 bases from J, leaving 13 bases between. The chain's CDR3 is CASSLSSGYYNEQFF. CDR3 bases: TGCGCCAGCAGCTTATCCAGCGGGTATTACAATGAGCAGTTCTTC.